The 7 T cell receptor beta chains listed next were all sequenced from one sample in a study of T cells in Graves' hyperthyroidism and ophthalmopathy. TCR beta CDR3 sequences were amplified from RNA transcripts. HTBI primers drove first-round RT-PCR of the TCR CDR3. TCRdb re-called the multiplex PCR reads through MiXCR, storing one row per CDR3 protein. The profile shows some 600,000 distinct CDR3 sequences, around 14% of them singletons. The sequencing input was blood. Receptors were obtained from a woman aged 25 to 39 with Graves' hyperthyroidism that later progressed to Graves' ophthalmopathy.

This clonotype showed up just a few times. This chain joins TRBV3-1 and TRBJ2-2; 8 bases agree with TRBD2. The CDR3 runs 16 residues. In germline, CDR1 is LGHDT, CDR2 YNNKEL (reference sequence). V lost 1 base to trimming and J lost 6 bases; unmatched junction nucleotides: 7. The CDR3 coding sequence is TGTGCCAGCAGCCAAGTGTATCTAGCGGGTGCCGGGGAGCTGTTTTTT. Residues: CASSQVYLAGAGELFF.

The chain links TRBV6-2 or TRBV6-3 to TRBJ1-5; possible D gene TRBD1, 6 bases. Trimming removed 4 bases from V and 2 bases from J, with 12 bases in between. Germline V gene data show CDR1 as MNHEY and CDR2 as SVGEGT. The CDR3 runs to 15 residues. As DNA, the CDR3 is TGTGCCAGCAGTTCGGCAGGGGTCGGCAATCAGCCCCAGCATTTT. Encoded protein: CASSSAGVGNQPQHF.

This clonotype was counted ten times or more. The V gene is TRBV5-1, the J gene TRBJ2-2, with 8 bases matching TRBD1. Losses at the gene ends were 3 bases for V and 5 bases for J; bases not matched to a gene: 6. This CDR3 region has 15 residues. Germline V gene lookup returns CDR1 SGHRS and CDR2 YFSETQ. CDR3 sequence reads: CASSSTGDVTGELFF. CDR3 DNA sequence: TGCGCCAGCAGCTCGACAGGGGATGTAACCGGGGAGCTGTTTTTT.

V is TRBV3-1 and J is TRBJ2-7; TRBD2 matches 8 bases. Germline trimming cut 6 bases from V and 4 bases from J; bases unmatched to any gene: 5. The V gene's germline CDR1 is LGHDT and CDR2 YNNKEL (reference sequence). This CDR3 comprises 13 residues. This CDR3 is CASRGTSLYEQYF. DNA for the CDR3: TGTGCCAGCAGAGGGACTAGTCTGTACGAGCAGTACTTC.

This clonotype was recorded at least ten times. The rearrangement links TRBV18 to TRBJ2-1, with D possibly matching TRBD1 (7 bases). The CDR3 totals 17 residues. V gave up 1 base and J gave up 6 bases, with 19 bases separating them. Germline CDR1 and CDR2: KGHSH and LQKENI. CDR3 sequence reads: CASSPQGAVAELNEQFF. The CDR3 DNA is TGTGCCAGCTCACCACAGGGGGCTGTAGCGGAGCTCAATGAGCAGTTCTTC.

The V gene is TRBV4-3, the J gene TRBJ2-7; the match to TRBD2 covers 8 bases. J was trimmed by 2 bases and V by 2 bases; bases with no gene match: 5. This CDR3 is built from 15 residues. CDR1 is LGHNA and CDR2 is YSLEER in the germline V gene. CDR3 nucleotide sequence: TGCGCCAGCAGCCAATTTAGCGGGACCGCCTACGAGCAGTACTTC. Amino acids: CASSQFSGTAYEQYF.

J is TRBJ2-1 and V is TRBV7-3; D unresolved. Germline CDR1 SGHTA, CDR2 FQGTGA. This CDR3 spans 16 amino acids. The V end lost 1 base, the J end lost 5 bases, and 15 bases lay between the germline ends. CDR3 nucleotides: TGTGCCAGCAGCTTAATGGGCCGTCTGACCCACAATGAGCAGTTCTTC. It translates to CASSLMGRLTHNEQFF.